This T cell receptor beta chain was recovered during a study of shared clonotypes between healthy human individuals. At the level of the study: CD4 naive and CD4 memory each took three plates per donor, while CD8 naive took two and CD8 memory one. Study-wide results and caveats: Since donors were few, the genetic and exposure-history diversity represented was limited.

The DNA input per sorted-subset replicate PCR was 150 to 200 ng, corresponding to some 30,000 T cell genomes. Measured with immunoSEQ multiplex PCR; TCRdb has only the in-frame clones, and not every one. Here the sample spans about 2.4 million clones, 90% to 95% being singletons. Germline V gives CDR1 MDHEN, CDR2 SYDVKM. CDR3 size: 14 residues. V dropped 4 bases and J dropped 0; count of bases not matched to a gene: 2. Division of CD4+ cells produced a CD45RA+ naive subset and a CD45RA-negative memory subset. This clone came up once. Its specificity is unknown. The same CDR3 can be traced to other DNA sequences in this sample.

This chain uses TRBV28 with TRBJ2-7, with TRBD1 matching over 8 bases. This sequence was found in a man younger than 35 in good health. The sequenced sample consisted of naive CD4+ T cells sorted from blood. Noted subset: CD45RA+ positively selected. The CDR3 is CASSSQGGSYEQYF. CDR3 DNA: TGTGCCAGCAGTTCACAGGGGGGCTCCTACGAGCAGTACTTC.